The 9 T cell receptor beta chains below were found in one sample sequenced in a study of blood T cell repertoires in COVID-19 (dated by TCRdb to 2020 to 2021). To prepare the library, the immunoSEQ multiplex PCR assay was applied. This is the immuneACCESS table as TCRdb keeps it, with only in-frame sequences that have V and J called. A part of the clones is gone; compared with another copy, unresolved V genes explain less than half, and the rest is unexplained. This sample lists some 260,000 clones; approximately 86% were detected once. The top ten hold about 6% of the sample. The sequencing input was PBMCs or T cells enriched from blood (not recorded which). Receptors originate from a woman aged 25 to 39 with acute COVID-19.

This chain links TRBV29-1 with TRBJ1-4, with D maybe TRBD1 (5 bases). The germline gives CDR1 SQVTM, CDR2 ANQGSEA. Trimming took off 2 bases at V and 8 bases at J, with 9 bases between the two ends. The CDR3 is 12 amino acids. The CDR3 nucleotides are TGCAGCGTTGAAACAGGCGGAGAAAAACTGTTTTTT. Translated, it gives CSVETGGEKLFF.

The J gene is TRBJ2-7, the V gene TRBV5-1, with 9 bases lining up with TRBD1. The CDR3 loop spans 13 amino acids. Germline V lookup: CDR1 SGHRS, CDR2 YFSETQ. V trimming: 4 bases; J trimming: 6 bases; junction bases outside the gene matches: 5. CDR3 protein: CASSVGQGSEQYF. CDR3 coding DNA: TGCGCCAGCAGCGTGGGACAGGGCTCCGAGCAGTACTTC.

The genes are TRBV12-5 and TRBJ1-1, with a weak D call TRBD1 (6 bases). Per germline, CDR1 LGHNT and CDR2 FRNRAP. Trimming removed 7 bases from V and 3 bases from J, with 12 bases in between. The CDR3 runs 13 residues. The CDR3: CASEQGGDTEAFF. As DNA, the CDR3 is TGTGCTAGTGAACAGGGTGGCGACACTGAAGCTTTCTTT.

This chain links TRBV28 with TRBJ2-5; 13 bases are a match to TRBD2. The germline V gene has CDR1 MDHEN and CDR2 SYDVKM. V was pared by 6 bases and J by 7 bases, with 8 bases of the junction left unmatched. The CDR3 loop spans 15 amino acids. The CDR3 here is CASSSLAGGRPTQYF. CDR3 in DNA: TGTGCCAGCAGCTCACTAGCGGGGGGGCGTCCGACCCAGTACTTC.

V usage is TRBV6-2 or TRBV6-3 and J usage is TRBJ1-1; 10 bases fit TRBD1. The CDR3 is 14 residues long. CDR1 is MNHEY and CDR2 is SVGEGT in the germline V gene. J gave up 5 bases and V 5 bases, and 5 bases lay outside the gene matches. This chain's CDR3 is CASSRPGQGTEAFF. CDR3 bases: TGTGCCAGCAGTCGTCCGGGACAGGGGACTGAAGCTTTCTTT.

Only one count was recorded for this clone. The genes are TRBV28 and TRBJ1-4; D uncertain. CDR3 size: 13 residues. The germline V gene encodes CDR1 MDHEN and CDR2 SYDVKM. The V end lost 3 bases, the J end lost 10 bases, and 12 bases lay between the germline ends. CDR3 loop: CASSFPRDGKLFF. CDR3 bases: TGTGCCAGCAGTTTCCCCCGGGATGGAAAACTGTTTTTT.

A few counts support this clone. This chain uses TRBV11-2 with TRBJ1-1; no firm D call. Germline CDR1 is SGHAT and CDR2 is FQNNGV. Trimming shortened V by 2 bases and J by 1 base, and 14 bases separated the two germline ends. CDR3 length: 16 amino acids. The CDR3 DNA reads as TGTGCCAGCAGCTTAAGATTCGGGGTCTCGAACACTGAAGCTTTCTTT. This codes for CASSLRFGVSNTEAFF.

The V and J genes are TRBV19 and TRBJ1-1, with D tentatively TRBD1 (5 bases). Germline-derived CDR1 and CDR2 are LNHDA and SQIVND (reference sequence). This CDR3 is 13 amino acids long. V shed 10 bases and J shed 2 bases, with 14 bases lying between them. CDR3: CATRAHINTEAFF. CDR3 in DNA: TGTGCCACCAGGGCACACATTAACACTGAAGCTTTCTTT.

The V call is TRBV5-1, the J call TRBJ1-4; 8 bases map to TRBD1. CDR3 size: 15 residues. CDR1 and CDR2 (germline): SGHRS, YFSETQ. The trim removed 0 bases at V and 3 bases at J, leaving 1 base unmatched. CDR3 coding DNA: TGCGCCAGCAGCTTGGTGGGACAGGCTAATGAAAAACTGTTTTTT. It specifies CASSLVGQANEKLFF.